What follows are 26 T cell receptor beta chains derived from one specimen sequenced in a study of tissue T cells after allogeneic stem cell transplantation. Generated by immunoSEQ multiplex PCR, the TCRdb table keeps only in-frame clones and is missing some. The sample yields about 9,000 clones, around 33% seen once. The time point: mouse harvest day 14 after allogeneic transplant. Tail vein injection delivered 10^7 T-cell-depleted bone marrow cells and 10^6 splenic CD5+ T cells. The source material was skin. The receptor set was obtained from a female BALB/c mouse given C57BL/6 T cells with graft-versus-host disease after an allogeneic hematopoietic cell transplant.

This clone was picked up a small number of times. Mouse gene names and germline throughout. The sequence runs out 1 residue before the end of the CDR3; the remainder is reconstructed from the germline J gene. This sequence joins TRBV3 and TRBJ2-2; D gene uncertain. CDR1 is SNHLY, CDR2 FYNGKV, per germline (reference sequence). The CDR3 length is 13 residues. V was clipped by 2 bases and J by 1 base, with 2 bases between them. This chain's CDR3 is CASSLQNTGQLYF. The DNA read from the CDR3 is TGTGCCAGCAGCTTACAAAACACCGGGCAGCTCTAC. Full variable domain (outside the CDR3, taken from reference TRBV3 and TRBJ2-2): GPKVLQIPSHQIIDMGQMVTLNCDPVSNHLYFYWYKQILGQQMEFLVNFYNGKVMEKSKLFKDQFSVERPDGSYFTLKIQPTALEDSAVYFCASSLQNTGQLYFGEGSKLTVL.

This clone is categorized as medium-sized (0.01 to 0.1%). Genes and germline come from the mouse. The sequenced fragment ends 1 residue before the CDR3 boundary, so the rest is inferred from the germline J gene. The chain is built from TRBV23 and TRBJ1-1; the D call TRBD1 from the table was never checked on the DNA. The CDR3 has 14 residues. Germline V gene lookup returns CDR1 KGHTA and CDR2 FQNQQP. Partial CDR3 DNA: TGCTCCAGCAGTCCCGGGACAGGGGGCGCGGAAGTCTTC. Its protein is CSSSPGTGGAEVF. The complete CDR3 protein is CSSSPGTGGAEVFF.

Judged by abundance, this clone is medium-sized. Gene names are the mouse ones. The read terminates 1 residue ahead of where the CDR3 ends, so the germline J gene completes it. This chain links TRBV15 with TRBJ1-1; perhaps TRBD1 as D (6 bases). Germline CDR1 is SGHND and CDR2 is FRSKSL. Trimming shortened V by 8 bases and J by 0 bases, and 10 bases separated the two germline ends. The length of the CDR3 is 13 residues. The CDR3 bases that were read are TGTGCCAGCGGGGGACAAGCAAACACAGAAGTCTTC. Protein sequence: CASGGQANTEVF. Given in full, the CDR3 is CASGGQANTEVFF.

This clone rates as medium-sized. The listed genes are named as in mouse. The DNA ends 1 residue before the CDR3 does, and the rest of the CDR3 is filled in from the germline J gene. The rearrangement links TRBV23 to TRBJ2-2; the DNA was not used to check the table's D call, TRBD1. Germline V gene sequence: CDR1 KGHTA, CDR2 FQNQQP. The length of the CDR3 is 14 residues. The CDR3 region is CSSSPTGSTGQLYF. The part of the CDR3 DNA that was read is TGCTCCAGCAGTCCGACAGGGTCCACCGGGCAGCTCTAC.

Concerning this clone itself: The genes are named according to mouse. The CDR3 goes on 1 residue after the read ends, and that part is filled in from the germline J gene. The rearrangement joins TRBV23 to TRBJ1-1. This CDR3 contains 13 residues. CDR1 KGHTA and CDR2 FQNQQP come from the germline V gene. The CDR3 DNA, read in part, is TGCTCCAGCAGTCAATGGGTTAACACAGAAGTCTTC. Its protein product is CSSSQWVNTEVF. The whole CDR3 region reads CSSSQWVNTEVFF.

This clone is classed as medium-sized (0.01 to 0.1%). Germline and genes here are mouse. The part of the CDR3 DNA that was read is TGTGCCAGCAGTCAGGACAGTTCCAACGAAAGATTATTT. Amino acids: CASSQDSSNERLF. The entire CDR3 is CASSQDSSNERLFF. V is TRBV26 and J is TRBJ1-4; a possible D gene is TRBD1 (6 bases). The read falls 1 residue short of the CDR3 end, and the missing part is taken from the germline J gene. The CDR3 runs 14 residues. The V gene's germline CDR1 is KGHPV and CDR2 FQNQEV (reference sequence). V was shortened by 4 bases and J by 1 base, with 7 bases between the two germline ends.

By share, this clone counts as medium-sized. Germline and genes: mouse. Sequencing ends 1 residue short of the CDR3 end; the germline J gene provides the rest. V is TRBV23 and J is TRBJ1-2; TRBD1, as called in the table, went unchecked against the DNA. The CDR3 sequence is 13 residues long. CDR1 KGHTA and CDR2 FQNQQP come from the germline V gene. Incomplete CDR3 DNA: TGCTCCAGCAGTCTACAGGGGAACTCCGACTACACC. This gives the protein CSSSLQGNSDYT. The complete CDR3 protein is CSSSLQGNSDYTF. Together with reference TRBV23 and TRBJ1-2, the CDR3 gives the full variable domain: DAAVTQKPRYLIKMKGQEAEMKCIPEKGHTAVFWYQQKQSKELKFLIYFQNQQPLDQIDMVKERFSAVCPSSSLCSLGIRTCEAEDSALYLCSSSLQGNSDYTFGSGTRLLVI.

This clone was seen a handful of times. Gene names and germline refer to mouse. Read sequence stops 1 residue before the CDR3 end, and the germline J gene provides the missing end. The V gene is TRBV26, the J gene TRBJ2-1, with D hard to call. V lost 6 bases, J lost 0 bases, and 9 bases lay in between. The germline CDR1 and CDR2 sequences are KGHPV and FQNQEV (reference sequence). This CDR3 has 14 residues. The CDR3 is CASSLSYNYAEQFF. CDR3 DNA (partial): TGTGCCAGCAGCCTTAGTTATAACTATGCTGAGCAGTTC.

About this clone: The germline and genes are mouse ones. The read comes to an end 1 residue before the CDR3 does, leaving the germline J gene to fill in the end. This chain joins TRBV13-1 and TRBJ2-4; D possibly corresponds to TRBD1 (7 bases). This CDR3 has 15 residues. Germline V gene data show CDR1 as NSHNY and CDR2 as SYGAGN. V lost 4 bases to trimming and J lost 0 bases, with 12 bases between them. CDR3 amino acids: CASSIQGTSQNTLYF. The covered CDR3 bases are TGTGCCAGCAGTATACAGGGGACTAGTCAAAACACCTTGTAC.

Of note for this clone: Gene names and germline refer to mouse. The read ends 1 residue early relative to the CDR3; the germline J gene fills the gap. The chain recombines TRBV12-2 with TRBJ2-3; D is possibly TRBD1 (6 bases). The germline V gene encodes CDR1 SGHLS and CDR2 HYDKME. Between the trimmed V and J ends, which lost 2 bases and 0 bases, there was a span of 11 bases. The CDR3 contains 15 residues. The part of the CDR3 DNA that was read is TGTGCCAGCTCTCCGGGACATTCTAGTGCAGAAACGCTGTAT. It encodes CASSPGHSSAETLY. The CDR3 as a whole reads CASSPGHSSAETLYF.

Worth noting for this clone: The gene symbols are mouse symbols. The missing CDR3 end, 1 residue past where the read stops, is filled in from the germline J gene. The gene calls are TRBV26 and TRBJ2-7; D is ambiguous. The length of the CDR3 is 12 residues. The V and J ends lost 3 bases and 4 bases respectively, with 7 bases between them. The germline gives CDR1 KGHPV, CDR2 FQNQEV (reference sequence). The CDR3 reads CASSLGMYEQYF. The sequenced CDR3 bases are TGTGCCAGCAGTCTCGGGATGTATGAACAGTAC. Complete variable domain (other parts from reference TRBV26 and TRBJ2-7): NSKVIQTPRYLVKGQGQKAKMRCIPEKGHPVVFWYQQNKNNEFKFLINFQNQEVLQQIDMTEKRFSAECPSNSPCSLEIQSSEAGDSALYLCASSLGMYEQYFGPGTRLTVL.

This clone has just a few counts. Gene names refer to mouse genes. The CDR3 is cut off 1 residue early in the read; its end comes from the germline J gene. The J gene is TRBJ2-4, the V gene TRBV26; perhaps TRBD2 as D (6 bases). The V and J ends lost 3 bases and 0 bases respectively, with 10 bases between them. Germline V gives CDR1 KGHPV, CDR2 FQNQEV (reference sequence). The CDR3 has 15 residues. CDR3: CASSLLGTSQNTLYF. CDR3 DNA (partial): TGTGCCAGCAGTCTTCTGGGGACCAGTCAAAACACCTTGTAC.

Concerning this clone itself: All gene names here are mouse names. The CDR3 end lies 1 residue beyond the end of the read and is filled in from the germline J gene. The V call is TRBV12-2, the J call TRBJ2-7, with a weak D call TRBD1 (6 bases). The CDR3 is 15 amino acids. The V and J ends lost 2 bases and 0 bases respectively, with 13 bases between them. Germline-derived CDR1 and CDR2 are SGHLS and HYDKME. The CDR3 loop reads CASSPFLTGSYEQYF. Incomplete CDR3 DNA: TGTGCCAGCTCTCCTTTCCTGACAGGCTCCTATGAACAGTAC.

As regards this clone: Mouse germline and gene names are used. The read comes to an end 1 residue before the CDR3 does, leaving the germline J gene to fill in the end. The V gene is TRBV26, the J gene TRBJ2-7; D may be TRBD1 or TRBD2 (5 bases each). The V and J ends lost 2 bases and 7 bases respectively, with 9 bases between them. The CDR3 contains 12 residues. The V gene's germline CDR1 is KGHPV and CDR2 FQNQEV (reference sequence). Incomplete CDR3 DNA: TGTGCCAGCAGTCTGGGGGGTGGAGAACAGTAC. Amino acids: CASSLGGGEQY. The entire CDR3 protein reads CASSLGGGEQYF. Drawing the rest from reference TRBV26 and TRBJ2-7, the complete variable domain is NSKVIQTPRYLVKGQGQKAKMRCIPEKGHPVVFWYQQNKNNEFKFLINFQNQEVLQQIDMTEKRFSAECPSNSPCSLEIQSSEAGDSALYLCASSLGGGEQYFGPGTRLTVL.

Regarding this clone: Germline and genes: mouse. The read ends 1 residue early relative to the CDR3; the germline J gene fills the gap. The gene calls are TRBV5 and TRBJ2-5; TRBD2 matches at 12 bases. The ends lost 3 bases at V and 5 bases at J; junction bases unmatched: 9. The germline V gene has CDR1 LGHNA and CDR2 YNLKQL (reference sequence). This CDR3 region has 17 residues. The part of the CDR3 DNA that was read is TGTGCCAGCAGCCACCCGACTGGGGGGGCGCGGAGAGACACCCAGTAC. This translates into CASSHPTGGARRDTQY. The entire CDR3 protein reads CASSHPTGGARRDTQYF.

Points on this clone: Genes and germline are mouse. The CDR3 extends 1 residue past the end of the read, so its final part is completed from the germline J gene. The chain employs TRBV26 and TRBJ2-3, with D unclear. V was clipped by 2 bases and J by 6 bases, with 3 bases between them. Germline CDR1 is KGHPV and CDR2 is FQNQEV (reference sequence). CDR3 length: 11 residues. The CDR3 loop is CASSLKETLYF. The CDR3 bases that were read are TGTGCCAGCAGTCTGAAGGAAACGCTGTAT.

This clone counts as medium-sized. Genes and germline are mouse. The DNA ends 1 residue before the CDR3 does, and the rest of the CDR3 is filled in from the germline J gene. The sample carries other DNA sequences with the same CDR3. The V and J genes are TRBV26 and TRBJ2-5, with 8 bases that match TRBD2. This CDR3 spans 14 amino acids. V trimming: 4 bases; J trimming: 2 bases; junction bases outside the gene matches: 2. Germline CDR1 and CDR2: KGHPV and FQNQEV (reference sequence). The covered CDR3 bases are TGTGCCAGCAGTCCCACTGGGGGCCAAGACACCCAGTAC. It encodes CASSPTGGQDTQY. The whole CDR3 protein reads CASSPTGGQDTQYF.

This clone is labeled as medium-sized. Germline and genes here are mouse. The read gets to within 1 residue of the CDR3 end, and the germline J gene fills in the rest. The chain carries TRBV26 and TRBJ1-2; D not certain. CDR3 length: 13 residues. V lost 4 bases and J 0 bases, leaving 6 bases between the germline ends. Per germline, CDR1 KGHPV and CDR2 FQNQEV (reference sequence). CDR3 sequence reads: CASSPTTNSDYTF. CDR3 bases read: TGTGCCAGCAGTCCGACAACAAACTCCGACTACACC. The whole variable domain, remainder taken from reference TRBV26 and TRBJ1-2, is NSKVIQTPRYLVKGQGQKAKMRCIPEKGHPVVFWYQQNKNNEFKFLINFQNQEVLQQIDMTEKRFSAECPSNSPCSLEIQSSEAGDSALYLCASSPTTNSDYTFGSGTRLLVI.

This clone was detected only a few times. Genes and germline come from the mouse. The missing CDR3 end, 1 residue past where the read stops, is filled in from the germline J gene. The chain recombines TRBV15 with TRBJ2-7; no clear D. This CDR3 contains 12 residues. The V end lost 1 base, the J end lost 1 base, and 2 bases lay between the germline ends. CDR1 SGHND and CDR2 FRSKSL come from the germline V gene. The CDR3 spells CASSLGSYEQYF. The CDR3 DNA, read in part, is TGTGCCAGCAGTTTAGGGTCCTATGAACAGTAC. Combining the CDR3 with reference TRBV15 and TRBJ2-7 gives the whole variable domain DAGVTQTPRHEVAEKGQTIILKCEPVSGHNDLFWYRQTKIQGLELLSYFRSKSLMEDGGAFKDRFKAEMLNSSFSTLKIQPTEPKDSAVYLCASSLGSYEQYFGPGTRLTVL.

Note on this clone: Gene names denote mouse genes. The read falls 1 residue short of the CDR3 end, and the missing part is taken from the germline J gene. The chain has TRBV26 and TRBJ2-5; unclear D gene. The germline V gene encodes CDR1 KGHPV and CDR2 FQNQEV (reference sequence). This CDR3 spans 14 amino acids. V gave up 5 bases and J gave up 0 bases, with 9 bases separating them. The CDR3 region is CASSMTINQDTQYF. The covered CDR3 bases are TGTGCCAGCAGTATGACAATTAACCAAGACACCCAGTAC.

A remark on this clone: All gene names here are mouse names. The read ends 1 residue early relative to the CDR3; the germline J gene fills the gap. V gene TRBV1 combines with J gene TRBJ1-1; TRBD1 matches at 7 bases. The CDR3 sequence is 14 residues long. Germline V lookup: CDR1 NSQYPW, CDR2 LRSPGD (reference sequence). The junction had 3 bases not matched to a gene; V was cut back by 4 bases and J by 1 base. CDR3 sequence reads: CTCSGRDRNTEVFF. The CDR3 DNA, read in part, is TGCACCTGCAGTGGCCGGGACAGAAACACAGAAGTCTTC.

Comment on this clone: Mouse gene names apply. The read ends 1 residue early relative to the CDR3; the germline J gene fills the gap. The V gene is TRBV14, the J gene TRBJ2-3; 10 bases line up with TRBD1. Trimming removed 4 bases from V and 6 bases from J; junction bases left unmatched: 2. Per germline, CDR1 SGHDT and CDR2 FRDEAV. The CDR3 extends over 13 amino acids. The chain's CDR3 is CASSRDRGETLYF. The CDR3 bases that were read are TGTGCCAGCAGTCGGGACAGGGGTGAAACGCTGTAT.

Points on this clone: Germline and genes: mouse. The read halts 1 residue ahead of the CDR3 end, with the missing end drawn from the germline J gene. This chain uses TRBV26 with TRBJ1-3; D gene ambiguous. The germline V gene encodes CDR1 KGHPV and CDR2 FQNQEV (reference sequence). The CDR3 runs to 14 residues. V lost 6 bases to trimming and J lost 0 bases, with 9 bases between them. This CDR3 reads CASSPQYSGNTLYF. CDR3 DNA, as far as it was read: TGTGCCAGCAGCCCACAATATTCTGGAAATACGCTCTAT.

Points on this clone: Genes and germline come from the mouse. The CDR3 end is not reached by the read, which stops 1 residue before it; the germline J gene fills it in. The chain recombines TRBV1 with TRBJ1-1, with D tentatively TRBD1 (6 bases). The CDR3 covers 11 residues. The germline V gene has CDR1 NSQYPW and CDR2 LRSPGD (reference sequence). V lost 8 bases and J 4 bases, leaving 8 bases between the germline ends. The part of the CDR3 DNA that was read is TGCACCTGCGGGGGGCCCACAGAAGTCTTC. Residues: CTCGGPTEVF. The full CDR3 sequence reads CTCGGPTEVFF.

This clone came up a few times. The gene names given are mouse names. The read stops 1 residue short of the end of the CDR3; the missing end is completed from the germline J gene. The genes are TRBV26 and TRBJ1-1; D gene ambiguous. V was shortened by 4 bases and J by 0 bases, with 3 bases between the two germline ends. The germline V gene encodes CDR1 KGHPV and CDR2 FQNQEV (reference sequence). The CDR3 covers 12 residues. CDR3 region: CASSPTNTEVFF. The DNA read from the CDR3 is TGTGCCAGCAGTCCAACAAACACAGAAGTCTTC.

By share of the sample, this clone is medium-sized. Each gene name is a mouse one. The read halts 1 residue ahead of the CDR3 end, with the missing end drawn from the germline J gene. The V gene is TRBV26, the J gene TRBJ1-1, with 7 positions matching TRBD1. This CDR3 region has 11 residues. The germline CDR1 and CDR2 sequences are KGHPV and FQNQEV (reference sequence). V trimming: 4 bases; J trimming: 10 bases; junction bases outside the gene matches: 3. This CDR3 reads CASSQGAGVFF. The CDR3 bases that were read are TGTGCCAGCAGTCAGGGGGCAGGAGTCTTC. Drawing the rest from reference TRBV26 and TRBJ1-1, the complete variable domain is NSKVIQTPRYLVKGQGQKAKMRCIPEKGHPVVFWYQQNKNNEFKFLINFQNQEVLQQIDMTEKRFSAECPSNSPCSLEIQSSEAGDSALYLCASSQGAGVFFGKGTRLTVV.